This is a list of T cell receptor beta chains from one sample in a study of blood T cell repertoires in COVID-19. Profiled with immunoSEQ multiplex PCR; TCRdb holds only in-frame clones, not every one. The sample has about 380,000 clones, approximately 90% seen once. Sequencing was carried out using PBMCs or T cells enriched from blood (not recorded which). These receptors were taken from a woman under 30 who had recovered from COVID-19. Each CDR3 is given without its conserved first and last residue. The D gene is left open where the match is weak.

>TRBV6-4|NA|TRBJ1-1
ASSATYSTQAF
>TRBV3-1/TRBV3-2|NA|TRBJ1-2
ASSQGTAGRGYT
>TRBV3-1/TRBV3-2|TRBD1|TRBJ1-5
ASSIGQGGDQPQH
>TRBV5-1|NA|TRBJ1-1
ASSMAGLEAF
>TRBV29-1|TRBD1|TRBJ1-2
SVAGQGQNYGYT
>TRBV27|NA|TRBJ2-7
ASSLRGEEQY
>TRBV19|TRBD1|TRBJ1-2
ASAGQGVNYGYT
>TRBV27|TRBD1|TRBJ2-7
ASSPTGNYEQY
>TRBV7-3|TRBD2|TRBJ2-1
ASSPQGGHNNEQF
>TRBV7-2|TRBD1|TRBJ1-6
ASSPASWTGISPLH
>TRBV19|NA|TRBJ2-7
ASSPGQIGEQY
>TRBV2|TRBD1|TRBJ1-6
ASRWTGGEDLAVPLH
>TRBV29-1|TRBD1|TRBJ1-1
SVRDRILAF
>TRBV10-3|TRBD2|TRBJ2-7
ASGTSGGPPYEQY
>TRBV29-1|TRBD1|TRBJ1-4
SARQGTTNEKLF
>TRBV6-4|TRBD2|TRBJ2-7
ASLQMTSRAGEQY
>TRBV29-1|TRBD1|TRBJ1-3
SVEGDSYSGNTIY
>TRBV7-6|NA|TRBJ1-1
ASSQSRAEGTEAF